This T cell receptor beta chain was retrieved from a study of cytomegalovirus exposure and HLA in healthy donors. Findings and limits, study-wide: Published work reported that the classifier diagnosed cytomegalovirus status with high specificity and sensitivity. Roughly 170 TCR beta chains were listed as cytomegalovirus-associated. The CMV antigen specificity of a few CMV-associated chains was confirmed through in vitro analysis.

While the first cohort had 500 to 700 subjects, the donors belonged to the separate validation cohort of over a hundred subjects. Trimming shortened V by 6 bases and J by 1 base, and 12 bases separated the two germline ends. The V gene's germline CDR1 is MNHEY and CDR2 SMNVEV (reference sequence). This CDR3 contains 15 residues. Repertoires were generated with immunoSEQ multiplex PCR, while TCRdb's copy carries only in-frame clones and drops some. The sample lists some 110,000 clones; around nine tenths were seen once. About this clone: What it binds is not known.

The TCR comes from a man between 18 and 35 years old in good health and CMV-seropositive. This chain uses TRBV27 with TRBJ2-2, with D possibly being TRBD1 (5 bases). The specimen sequenced was PBMCs. The CDR3 DNA sequence: TGTGCCAGCAGCAGAAGGCAGGGGAACACCGGGGAGCTGTTTTTT. This translates into CASSRRQGNTGELFF.